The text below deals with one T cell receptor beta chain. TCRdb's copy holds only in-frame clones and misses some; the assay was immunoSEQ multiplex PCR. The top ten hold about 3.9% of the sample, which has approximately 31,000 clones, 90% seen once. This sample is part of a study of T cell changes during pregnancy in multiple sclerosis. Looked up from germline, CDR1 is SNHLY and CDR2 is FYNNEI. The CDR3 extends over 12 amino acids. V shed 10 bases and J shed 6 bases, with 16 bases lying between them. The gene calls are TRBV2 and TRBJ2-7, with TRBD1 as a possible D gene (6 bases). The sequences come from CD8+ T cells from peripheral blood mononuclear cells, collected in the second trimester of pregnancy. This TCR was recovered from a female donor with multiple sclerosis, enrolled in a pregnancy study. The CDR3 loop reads CATTGRAFEQYF. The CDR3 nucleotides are TGTGCCACGACAGGCAGGGCATTCGAGCAGTACTTC.